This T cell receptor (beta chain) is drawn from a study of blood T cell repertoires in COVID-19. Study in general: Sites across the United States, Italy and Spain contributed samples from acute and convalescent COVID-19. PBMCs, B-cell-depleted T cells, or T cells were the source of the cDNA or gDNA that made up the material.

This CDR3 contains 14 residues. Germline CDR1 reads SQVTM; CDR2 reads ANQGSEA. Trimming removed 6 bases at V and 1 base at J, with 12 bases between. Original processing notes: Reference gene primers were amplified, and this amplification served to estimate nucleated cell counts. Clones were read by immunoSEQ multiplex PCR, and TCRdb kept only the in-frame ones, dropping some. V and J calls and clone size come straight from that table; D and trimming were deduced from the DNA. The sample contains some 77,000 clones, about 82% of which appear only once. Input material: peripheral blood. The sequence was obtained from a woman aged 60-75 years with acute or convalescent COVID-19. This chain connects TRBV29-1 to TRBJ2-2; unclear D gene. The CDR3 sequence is CSVANYENTGELFF. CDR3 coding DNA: TGCAGCGTGGCAAATTACGAGAACACCGGGGAGCTGTTTTTT.